The clone carrying this T cell receptor (beta chain) was observed a few times. This entry is derived from a study of T cells in Graves' hyperthyroidism and ophthalmopathy. The CDR3 regions of TCR beta were amplified from RNA transcripts. First-round RT-PCR of the TCR CDR3 relied on the HTBI primer set. TCRdb processed the multiplex PCR reads anew with MiXCR; each CDR3 protein has one entry. Of about 540,000 distinct CDR3 sequences listed, 46% are singletons. Between the trimmed V and J ends, which lost 7 bases and 3 bases, there was a span of 21 bases. The CDR3 runs 16 residues. CDR1 LNHDA and CDR2 SQIVND come from the germline V gene (reference sequence).

The sequencing input was peripheral blood or thyroid tissue (not recorded which). This receptor was obtained from a woman aged 18-29 years with Graves' hyperthyroidism. This rearrangement joins TRBV19 to TRBJ1-2, with D maybe TRBD1 (6 bases). This CDR3 is CASTTWTQGLDYGYTF. CDR3 nucleotide sequence: TGTGCCAGTACCACATGGACCCAGGGGCTCGACTATGGCTACACCTTC.